The clone carrying this TCR beta chain was observed at least ten times. Antigen unknown. The V end was cut by 5 bases, the J end by 2 bases, with 11 bases between. Germline lookup yields CDR1 SGHTA and CDR2 FQGNSA. The CDR3 is made up of 14 amino acids. Researchers reported that TCR beta cDNA libraries carried unique molecular identifiers. From the PCR reads, TCRdb called clonotypes with MiXCR, one entry per CDR3 protein. This repertoire shows hundreds of thousands of distinct CDR3 sequences, 30% found once; its top ten account for more than 0.55%. The data were obtained in a study of post-analysis software for immune sequencing data. Study conclusions and caveats: Controls significantly exceeded multiple sclerosis patients in normalized Chao1 diversity. Several TRBV segments (TRBV5-6, TRBV5-1 and TRBV20-1 among them) occurred more frequently in patients than in controls.

Sequences were obtained from blood. The chain links TRBV7-2 to TRBJ2-3; D not certain. The TCR originated in a girl aged 5-17 years with multiple sclerosis. As DNA, the CDR3 is TGTGCCAGCAGCCCAAGACGGAACACAGATACGCAGTATTTT. This gives the protein CASSPRRNTDTQYF.